This T cell receptor (beta chain) appears in the sequencing data of a study of OX40 agonist ivuxolimab in advanced cancers. Study context: Partial responses, seen in three patients, involved one hepatocellular carcinoma and two cutaneous melanomas.

Here immunoSEQ multiplex PCR was the method, and the copy in TCRdb shows in-frame clones only, minus some. The sample records about 73,000 clones, more than 85% being singletons. Germline V gene lookup returns CDR1 LGHNA and CDR2 YSLEER. With 0 bases removed from V and 7 bases from J, the gap between germline ends came to 13 bases. The CDR3 runs 15 residues. Comment on this clone: Its antigen is not known.

Systemic immunosuppression or autoimmune disease history was grounds to exclude patients. Regarding the study as a whole: CD8+ T cells showed, on average, more clonal expansion than CD4+ cells. No antigen was identified for the clonally expanded peripheral T cells.

The specimen comprised CD4+ or CD8+ T cells sorted from blood, sampled in a trial of the OX40 agonist ivuxolimab. The sequence derives from an adult with an advanced solid tumor such as melanoma, head and neck, liver or kidney cancer. This sequence joins TRBV4-3 and TRBJ2-1; tentative D call: TRBD2 (7 bases). The CDR3 coding sequence is TGCGCCAGCAGCCAAGAAAGAGGGGGGGGTAATGAGCAGTTCTTC. This sequence encodes CASSQERGGGNEQFF.